The 7 T cell receptor beta chains presented below share a single source sample, sequenced in a study of beta chain features in type 1 diabetes. General study findings and limits: Within each of all four CD4+ subsets, Type 1 diabetes patients had TCRB CDR3s that were moderately but significantly shorter.

Every bit of the isolated RNA underwent reverse transcription, so sequencing read expressed TCRB transcripts. Assay: immunoSEQ multiplex PCR; the TCRdb copy retains only in-frame clones and omits some. The sample comprises about 390,000 clones, 8% to 10% of which are singletons, and less than 0.65% rests with the top ten. The antigens for these receptors are not known. The sample consisted of central memory CD4+ T cells from blood. The receptors here all came from a man younger than 45 with type 1 diabetes.

The DNA for the CDR3 is TGTGCCAGCAGCCAGGGACTAGCGGGAGGCCGTGGTACGCAGTATTTT. Protein sequence: CASSQGLAGGRGTQYF. This chain uses TRBV7-2 with TRBJ2-3; 15 bases line up with TRBD2. CDR3 length: 16 residues. Losses at the gene ends were 5 bases for V and 8 bases for J; bases not matched to a gene: 8. CDR1 is SGHTA, CDR2 FQGNSA, per germline.

This clone has only a few counts. The V gene is TRBV5-1, the J gene TRBJ2-7; D not certain. The V and J ends lost 0 bases and 3 bases respectively, with 10 bases between them. This CDR3 contains 14 residues. Germline V CDR1 and CDR2: SGHRS, YFSETQ. CDR3 in amino acids: CASSLVPEFYEQYF. DNA for the CDR3: TGCGCCAGCAGCTTGGTTCCAGAATTCTACGAGCAGTACTTC.

The chain recombines TRBV30 with TRBJ1-3; 7 positions agree with TRBD1. V shed 4 bases, J shed 3 bases, and the junction held 15 bases outside the gene matches. The germline V gene has CDR1 GTSNPN and CDR2 SVGIG (reference sequence). The CDR3 covers 17 residues. CDR3 DNA: TGTGCCTGGACCTATTCAGGGACAGCAGATCTTGGAAACACCATATATTTT. It codes for CAWTYSGTADLGNTIYF.

This clone has just a few counts. CDR3: CASSLYRGSGSGNTIYF. The CDR3 nucleotides read TGTGCCAGCAGTTTATACAGGGGGTCAGGCTCTGGAAACACCATATATTTT. V and J are TRBV28 and TRBJ1-3, with 8 bases aligning to TRBD1. V dropped 1 base and J dropped 0; count of bases not matched to a gene: 5. Germline CDR1 is MDHEN and CDR2 is SYDVKM. The length of the CDR3 is 17 residues.

Only a few counts were recorded for this clone. The chain uses TRBV19 and TRBJ2-2; TRBD2 agrees at 7 bases. The CDR3 spans 15 residues. The germline V gene encodes CDR1 LNHDA and CDR2 SQIVND (reference sequence). The junction had 5 bases not matched to a gene; V was cut back by 6 bases and J by 1 base. The DNA for the CDR3 is TGTGCCAGTAGGCAAACTAGCGTGAACACCGGGGAGCTGTTTTTT. Translating gives CASRQTSVNTGELFF.

Many counts were recorded for this clone. The chain links TRBV11-2 to TRBJ2-1; 8 positions match TRBD2. This CDR3 contains 14 residues. The germline gives CDR1 SGHAT, CDR2 FQNNGV. After removal of 7 bases from V and 7 bases from J, the junction contained 9 bases not matched to a gene. The CDR3 DNA follows: TGTGCCAGCACTCCGAGCGGGAGTTTTAATGAGCAGTTCTTC. Its protein product is CASTPSGSFNEQFF.

This clone was seen at least ten times. Other DNA sequences in this sample translate to the same CDR3. The chain links TRBV7-9 to TRBJ1-1; the D is unclear. The V end was cut by 1 base, the J end by 1 base, with 4 bases between. The CDR3 is made up of 13 amino acids. Germline CDR1 SEHNR, CDR2 FQNEAQ (reference sequence). CDR3 nucleotides: TGTGCCAGCAGCTTAGAAGCGAACACTGAAGCTTTCTTT. It translates to CASSLEANTEAFF.